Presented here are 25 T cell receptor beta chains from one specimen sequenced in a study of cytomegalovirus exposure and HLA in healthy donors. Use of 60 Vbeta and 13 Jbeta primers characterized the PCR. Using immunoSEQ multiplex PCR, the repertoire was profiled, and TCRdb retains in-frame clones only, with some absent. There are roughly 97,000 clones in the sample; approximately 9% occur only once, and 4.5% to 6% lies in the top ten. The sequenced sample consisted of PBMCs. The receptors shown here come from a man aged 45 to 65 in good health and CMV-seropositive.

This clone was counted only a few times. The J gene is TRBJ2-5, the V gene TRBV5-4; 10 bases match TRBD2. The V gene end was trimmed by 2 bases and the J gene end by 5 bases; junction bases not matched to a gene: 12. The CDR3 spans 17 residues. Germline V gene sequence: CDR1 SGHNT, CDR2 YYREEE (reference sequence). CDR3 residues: CASSLGLKASGSETQYF. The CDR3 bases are TGTGCCAGCAGCTTAGGACTGAAGGCTAGCGGGAGTGAGACCCAGTACTTC. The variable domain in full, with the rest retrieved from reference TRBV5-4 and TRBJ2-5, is ETGVTQSPTHLIKTRGQQVTLRCSSQSGHNTVSWYQQALGQGPQFIFQYYREEENGRGNFPPRFSGLQFPNYSSELNVNALELDDSALYLCASSLGLKASGSETQYFGPGTRLLVL.

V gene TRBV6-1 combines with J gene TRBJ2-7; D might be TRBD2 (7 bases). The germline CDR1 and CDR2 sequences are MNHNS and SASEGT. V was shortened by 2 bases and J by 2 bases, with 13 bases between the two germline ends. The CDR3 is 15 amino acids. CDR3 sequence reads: CASSEREGVTYEQYF. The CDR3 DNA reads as TGTGCCAGCAGTGAAAGGGAGGGGGTCACCTACGAGCAGTACTTC.

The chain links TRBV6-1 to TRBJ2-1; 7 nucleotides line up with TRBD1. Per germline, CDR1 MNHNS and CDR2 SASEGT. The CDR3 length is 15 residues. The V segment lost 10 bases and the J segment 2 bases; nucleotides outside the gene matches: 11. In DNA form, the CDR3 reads TGTGCCACCGCGCCCCGGGACAGAGCCTACAATGAGCAGTTCTTC. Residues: CATAPRDRAYNEQFF.

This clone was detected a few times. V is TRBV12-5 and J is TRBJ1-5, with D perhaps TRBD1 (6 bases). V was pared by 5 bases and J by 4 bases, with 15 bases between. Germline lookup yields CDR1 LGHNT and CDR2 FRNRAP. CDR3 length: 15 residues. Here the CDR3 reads CASGTTGSGNQPQHF. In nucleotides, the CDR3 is TGTGCTAGTGGTACAACAGGGTCCGGGAATCAGCCCCAGCATTTT.

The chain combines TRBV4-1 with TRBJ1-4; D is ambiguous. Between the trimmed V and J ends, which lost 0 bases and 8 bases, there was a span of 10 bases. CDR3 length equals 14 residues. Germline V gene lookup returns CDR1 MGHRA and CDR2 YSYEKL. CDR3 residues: CASSQDPPFEKLFF. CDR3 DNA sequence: TGCGCCAGCAGCCAAGACCCCCCTTTCGAAAAACTGTTTTTT.

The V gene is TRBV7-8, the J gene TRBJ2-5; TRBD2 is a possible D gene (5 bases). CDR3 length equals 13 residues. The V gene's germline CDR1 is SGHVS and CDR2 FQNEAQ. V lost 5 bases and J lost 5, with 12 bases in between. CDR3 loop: CASSELVSETQYF. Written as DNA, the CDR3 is TGTGCCAGCAGCGAACTAGTTTCGGAGACCCAGTACTTC.

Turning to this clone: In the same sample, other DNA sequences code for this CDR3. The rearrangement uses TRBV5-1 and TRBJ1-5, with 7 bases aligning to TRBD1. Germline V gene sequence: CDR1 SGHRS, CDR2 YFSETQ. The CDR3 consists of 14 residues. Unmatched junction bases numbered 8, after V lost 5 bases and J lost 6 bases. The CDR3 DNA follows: TGCGCCAGCAGTACAGGGGAAGGGAGTCAGCCCCAGCATTTT. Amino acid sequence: CASSTGEGSQPQHF.

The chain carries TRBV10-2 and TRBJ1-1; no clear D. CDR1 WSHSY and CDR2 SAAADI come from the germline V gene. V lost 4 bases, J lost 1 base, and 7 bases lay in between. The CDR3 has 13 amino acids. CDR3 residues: CASSANRNTEAFF. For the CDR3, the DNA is TGCGCCAGCAGTGCGAACAGGAACACTGAAGCTTTCTTT.

CDR3: CAWTSGSAGQETQYF. For the CDR3, the DNA is TGTGCCTGGACCTCAGGGAGCGCGGGGCAAGAGACCCAGTACTTC. The chain couples TRBV30 to TRBJ2-5, with a weak D call TRBD2 (6 bases). V was pared by 4 bases and J by 2 bases, with 17 bases between. This CDR3 has 15 residues. Germline V gene sequence: CDR1 GTSNPN, CDR2 SVGIG (reference sequence).

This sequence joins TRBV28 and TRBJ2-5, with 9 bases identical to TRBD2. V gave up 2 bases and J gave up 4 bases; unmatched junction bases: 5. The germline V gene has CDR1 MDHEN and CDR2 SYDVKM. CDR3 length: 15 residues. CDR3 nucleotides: TGTGCCAGCAGTTTAGGAGCGGGAGGAGGAGAGACCCAGTACTTC. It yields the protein CASSLGAGGGETQYF.

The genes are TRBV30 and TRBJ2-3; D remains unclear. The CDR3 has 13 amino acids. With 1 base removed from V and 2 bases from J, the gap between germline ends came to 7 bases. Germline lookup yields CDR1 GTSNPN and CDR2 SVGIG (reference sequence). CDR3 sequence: CAWSGGTTDTQYF. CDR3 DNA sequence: TGTGCCTGGAGTGGAGGTACCACAGATACGCAGTATTTT.

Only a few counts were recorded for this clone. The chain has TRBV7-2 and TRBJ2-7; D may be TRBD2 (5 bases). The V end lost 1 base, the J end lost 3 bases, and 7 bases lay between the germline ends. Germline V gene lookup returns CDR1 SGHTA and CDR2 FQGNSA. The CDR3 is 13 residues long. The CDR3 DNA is TGTGCCAGCAGCTTAGTTGAGGGCTACGAGCAGTACTTC. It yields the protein CASSLVEGYEQYF. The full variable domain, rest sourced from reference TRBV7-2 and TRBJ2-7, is GAGVSQSPSNKVTEKGKDVELRCDPISGHTALYWYRQSLGQGLEFLIYFQGNSAPDKSGLPSDRFSAERTGGSVSTLTIQRTQQEDSAVYLCASSLVEGYEQYFGPGTRLTVT.

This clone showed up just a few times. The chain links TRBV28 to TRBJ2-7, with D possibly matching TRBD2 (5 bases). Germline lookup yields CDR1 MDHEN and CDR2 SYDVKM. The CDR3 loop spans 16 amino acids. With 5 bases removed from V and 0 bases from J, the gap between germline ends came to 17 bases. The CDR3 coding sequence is TGTGCCAGCAGTAACGGACTCCGAATCAGCTCCTACGAGCAGTACTTC. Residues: CASSNGLRISSYEQYF.

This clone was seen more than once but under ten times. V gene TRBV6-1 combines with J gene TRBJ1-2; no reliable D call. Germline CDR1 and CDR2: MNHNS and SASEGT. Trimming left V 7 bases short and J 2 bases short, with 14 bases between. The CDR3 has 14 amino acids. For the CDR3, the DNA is TGTGCCAGCACGGCAGCAGGCATCAACTATGGCTACACCTTC. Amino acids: CASTAAGINYGYTF.

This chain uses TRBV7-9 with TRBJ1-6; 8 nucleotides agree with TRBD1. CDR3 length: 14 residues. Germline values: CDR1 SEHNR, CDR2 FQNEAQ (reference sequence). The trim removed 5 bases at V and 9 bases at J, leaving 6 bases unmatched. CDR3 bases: TGTGCCAGCAGCCCGACAGGGGTGAGTTCACCCCTCCACTTT. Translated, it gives CASSPTGVSSPLHF.

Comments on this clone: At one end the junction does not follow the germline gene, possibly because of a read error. CDR3 nucleotides: TGTGCCAGAACCAGGGATAGCAATCAGCACCAGCATTTT. Amino acid sequence: CARTRDSNQHQHF. The rearrangement links TRBV2 to TRBJ1-5; D perhaps matches TRBD1 (5 bases). This CDR3 comprises 13 residues. From germline, CDR1 is SNHLY and CDR2 FYNNEI.

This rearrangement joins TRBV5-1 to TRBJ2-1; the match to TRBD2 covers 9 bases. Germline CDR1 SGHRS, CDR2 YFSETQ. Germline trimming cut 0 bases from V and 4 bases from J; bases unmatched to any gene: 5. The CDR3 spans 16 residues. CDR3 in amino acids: CASSLAAAGGYNEQFF. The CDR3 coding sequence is TGCGCCAGCAGCTTGGCCGCCGCGGGAGGGTACAATGAGCAGTTCTTC. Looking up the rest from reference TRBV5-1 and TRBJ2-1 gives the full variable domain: KAGVTQTPRYLIKTRGQQVTLSCSPISGHRSVSWYQQTPGQGLQFLFEYFSETQRNKGNFPGRFSGRQFSNSRSEMNVSTLELGDSALYLCASSLAAAGGYNEQFFGPGTRLTVL.

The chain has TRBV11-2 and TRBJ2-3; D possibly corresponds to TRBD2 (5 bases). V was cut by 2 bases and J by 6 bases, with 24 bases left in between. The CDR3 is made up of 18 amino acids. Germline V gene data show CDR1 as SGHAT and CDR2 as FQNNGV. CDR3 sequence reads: CASSLRSVASPPGDTQYF. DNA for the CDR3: TGTGCCAGCAGCTTAAGGTCGGTAGCATCTCCGCCGGGGGATACGCAGTATTTT.

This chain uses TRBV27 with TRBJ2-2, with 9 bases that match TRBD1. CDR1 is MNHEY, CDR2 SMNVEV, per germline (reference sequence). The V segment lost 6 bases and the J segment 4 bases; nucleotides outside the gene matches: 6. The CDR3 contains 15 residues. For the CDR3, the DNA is TGTGCCAGCAGCCTCGGGACAGGGTCCACCGGGGAGCTGTTTTTT. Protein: CASSLGTGSTGELFF.

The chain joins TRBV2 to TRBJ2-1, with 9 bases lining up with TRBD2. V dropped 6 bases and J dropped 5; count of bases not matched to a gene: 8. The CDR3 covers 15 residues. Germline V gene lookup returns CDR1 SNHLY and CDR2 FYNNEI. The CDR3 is CASRYKGLADNEQFF. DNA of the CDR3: TGTGCCAGCAGATACAAGGGACTAGCAGACAATGAGCAGTTCTTC. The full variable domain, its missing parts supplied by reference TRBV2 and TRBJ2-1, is EPEVTQTPSHQVTQMGQEVILRCVPISNHLYFYWYRQILGQKVEFLVSFYNNEISEKSEIFDDQFSVERPDGSNFTLKIRSTKLEDSAMYFCASRYKGLADNEQFFGPGTRLTVL.

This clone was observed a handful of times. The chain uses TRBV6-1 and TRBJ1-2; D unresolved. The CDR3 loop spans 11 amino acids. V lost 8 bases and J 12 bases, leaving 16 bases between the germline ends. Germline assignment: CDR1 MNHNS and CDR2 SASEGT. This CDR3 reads CASYSDPRHTF. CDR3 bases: TGTGCCAGCTACTCCGACCCGAGGCACACCTTC.

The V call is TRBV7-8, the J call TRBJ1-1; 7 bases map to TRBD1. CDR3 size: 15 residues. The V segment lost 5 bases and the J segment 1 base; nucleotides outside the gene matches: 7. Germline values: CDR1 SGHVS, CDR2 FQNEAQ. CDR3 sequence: CASSRQQGPNTEAFF. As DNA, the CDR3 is TGTGCCAGCAGCCGTCAACAGGGGCCGAACACTGAAGCTTTCTTT. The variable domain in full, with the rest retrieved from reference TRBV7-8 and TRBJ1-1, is GAGVSQSPRYKVAKRGQDVALRCDPISGHVSLFWYQQALGQGPEFLTYFQNEAQLDKSGLPSDRFFAERPEGSVSTLKIQRTQQEDSAVYLCASSRQQGPNTEAFFGQGTRLTVV.

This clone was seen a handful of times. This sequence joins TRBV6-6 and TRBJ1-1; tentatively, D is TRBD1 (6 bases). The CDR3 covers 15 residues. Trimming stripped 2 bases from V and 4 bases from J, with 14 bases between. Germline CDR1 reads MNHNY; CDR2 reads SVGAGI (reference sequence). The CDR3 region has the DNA TGTGCCAGCAGTTACGGTGGGGGCTCAGGCACTGAAGCTTTCTTT. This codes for CASSYGGGSGTEAFF.

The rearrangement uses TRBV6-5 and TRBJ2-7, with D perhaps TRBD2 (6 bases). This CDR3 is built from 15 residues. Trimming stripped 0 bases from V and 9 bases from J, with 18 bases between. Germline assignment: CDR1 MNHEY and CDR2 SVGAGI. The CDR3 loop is CASSYSASDSTWQYF. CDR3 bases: TGTGCCAGCAGTTACTCCGCTAGCGATTCTACGTGGCAGTACTTC.

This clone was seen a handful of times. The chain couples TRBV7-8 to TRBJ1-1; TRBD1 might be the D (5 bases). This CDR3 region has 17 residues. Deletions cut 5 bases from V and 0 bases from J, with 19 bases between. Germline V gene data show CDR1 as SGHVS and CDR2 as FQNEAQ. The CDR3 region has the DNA TGTGCCAGCAGCCCCGCCCCGGCAGGGCCCATGAACACTGAAGCTTTCTTT. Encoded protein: CASSPAPAGPMNTEAFF.